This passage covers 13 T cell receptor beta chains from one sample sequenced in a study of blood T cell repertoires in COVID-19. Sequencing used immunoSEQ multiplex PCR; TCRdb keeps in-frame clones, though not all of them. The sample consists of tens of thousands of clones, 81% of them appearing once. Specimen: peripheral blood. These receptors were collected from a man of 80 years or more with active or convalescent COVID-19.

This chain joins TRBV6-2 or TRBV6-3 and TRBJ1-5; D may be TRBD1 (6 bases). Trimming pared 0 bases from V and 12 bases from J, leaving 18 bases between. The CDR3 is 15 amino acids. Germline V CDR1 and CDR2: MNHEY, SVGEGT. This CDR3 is CASSYSRLRAGDQHF. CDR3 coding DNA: TGTGCCAGCAGTTACTCGCGGCTAAGGGCAGGGGACCAGCATTTT.

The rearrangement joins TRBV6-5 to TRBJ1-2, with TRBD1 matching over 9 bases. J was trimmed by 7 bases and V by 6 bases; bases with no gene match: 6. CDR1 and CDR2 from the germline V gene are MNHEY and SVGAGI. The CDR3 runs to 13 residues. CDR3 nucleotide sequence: TGTGCCAGCAGAGATACAGGGGGCTTTGGCTACACCTTC. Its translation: CASRDTGGFGYTF.

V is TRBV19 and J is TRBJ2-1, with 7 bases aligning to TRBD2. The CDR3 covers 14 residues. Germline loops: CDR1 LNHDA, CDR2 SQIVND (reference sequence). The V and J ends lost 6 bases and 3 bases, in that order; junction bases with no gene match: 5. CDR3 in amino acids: CASRPGTNYNEQFF. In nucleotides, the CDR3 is TGTGCCAGTAGACCCGGGACTAACTACAATGAGCAGTTCTTC.

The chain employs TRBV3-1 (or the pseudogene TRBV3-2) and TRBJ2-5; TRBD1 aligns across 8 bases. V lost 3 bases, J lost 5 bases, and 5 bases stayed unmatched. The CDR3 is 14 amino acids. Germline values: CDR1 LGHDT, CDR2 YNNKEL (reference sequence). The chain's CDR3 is CASSHTTGDETQYF. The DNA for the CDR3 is TGTGCCAGCAGCCACACGACAGGGGATGAGACCCAGTACTTC.

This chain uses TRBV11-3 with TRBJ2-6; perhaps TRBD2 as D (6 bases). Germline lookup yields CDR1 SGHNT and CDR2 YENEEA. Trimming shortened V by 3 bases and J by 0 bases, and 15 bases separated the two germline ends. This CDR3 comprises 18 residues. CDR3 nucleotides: TGTGCCAGCAGCTTGCCGACTAGGGTGTACTCTGGGGCCAACGTCCTGACTTTC. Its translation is CASSLPTRVYSGANVLTF. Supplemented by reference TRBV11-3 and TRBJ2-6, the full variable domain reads EAGVVQSPRYKIIEKKQPVAFWCNPISGHNTLYWYLQNLGQGPELLIRYENEEAVDDSQLPKDRFSAERLKGVDSTLKIQPAELGDSAVYLCASSLPTRVYSGANVLTFGAGSRLTVL.

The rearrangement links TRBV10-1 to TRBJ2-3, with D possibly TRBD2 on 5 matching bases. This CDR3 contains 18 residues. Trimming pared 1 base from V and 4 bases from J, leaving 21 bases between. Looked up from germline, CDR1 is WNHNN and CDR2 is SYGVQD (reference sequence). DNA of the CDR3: TGCGCCAGCAGTGAGTTCGTTCCGGGTCCCCTGAGGGCAGATACGCAGTATTTT. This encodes CASSEFVPGPLRADTQYF.

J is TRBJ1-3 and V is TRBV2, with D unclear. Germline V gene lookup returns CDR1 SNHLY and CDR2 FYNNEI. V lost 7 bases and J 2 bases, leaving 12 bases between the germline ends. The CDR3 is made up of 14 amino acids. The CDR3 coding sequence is TGTGCCAGCACCTTAGCCATCGCTGGAAACACCATATATTTT. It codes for CASTLAIAGNTIYF.

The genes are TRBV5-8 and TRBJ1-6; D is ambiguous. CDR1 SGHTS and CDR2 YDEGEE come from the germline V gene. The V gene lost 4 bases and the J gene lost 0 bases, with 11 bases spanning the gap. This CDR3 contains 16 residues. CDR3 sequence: CASSPIGSSYNSPLHF. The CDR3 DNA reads TGTGCCAGCAGCCCCATCGGTAGCTCCTATAATTCACCCCTCCACTTT.

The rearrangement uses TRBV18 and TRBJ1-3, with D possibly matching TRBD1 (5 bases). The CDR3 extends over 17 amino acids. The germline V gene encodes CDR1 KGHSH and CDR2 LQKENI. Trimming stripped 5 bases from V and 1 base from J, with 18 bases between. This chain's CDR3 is CASSSTVLGQSGNTIYF. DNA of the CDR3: TGTGCCAGCTCATCAACAGTTTTGGGGCAATCTGGAAACACCATATATTTT.

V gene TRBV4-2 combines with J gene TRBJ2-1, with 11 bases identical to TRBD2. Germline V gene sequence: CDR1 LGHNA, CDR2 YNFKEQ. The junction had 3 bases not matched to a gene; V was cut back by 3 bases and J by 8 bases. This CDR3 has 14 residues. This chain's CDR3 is CASSHSGGADEQFF. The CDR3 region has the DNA TGTGCCAGCAGCCATAGCGGGGGGGCCGATGAGCAGTTCTTC.

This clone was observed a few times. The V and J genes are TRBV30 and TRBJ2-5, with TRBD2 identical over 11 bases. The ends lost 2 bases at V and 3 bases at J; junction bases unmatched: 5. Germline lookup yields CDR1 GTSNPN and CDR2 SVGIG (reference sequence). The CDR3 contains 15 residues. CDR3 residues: CAWSKGLADEETQYF. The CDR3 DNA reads TGTGCCTGGAGTAAGGGACTAGCGGACGAAGAGACCCAGTACTTC.

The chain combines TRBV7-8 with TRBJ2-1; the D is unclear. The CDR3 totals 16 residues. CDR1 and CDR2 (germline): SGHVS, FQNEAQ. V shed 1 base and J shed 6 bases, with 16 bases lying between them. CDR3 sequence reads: CASSLESSIPFNEQFF. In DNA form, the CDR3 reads TGTGCCAGCAGCTTAGAGAGCTCAATTCCTTTCAATGAGCAGTTCTTC. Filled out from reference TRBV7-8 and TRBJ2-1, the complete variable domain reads GAGVSQSPRYKVAKRGQDVALRCDPISGHVSLFWYQQALGQGPEFLTYFQNEAQLDKSGLPSDRFFAERPEGSVSTLKIQRTQQEDSAVYLCASSLESSIPFNEQFFGPGTRLTVL.

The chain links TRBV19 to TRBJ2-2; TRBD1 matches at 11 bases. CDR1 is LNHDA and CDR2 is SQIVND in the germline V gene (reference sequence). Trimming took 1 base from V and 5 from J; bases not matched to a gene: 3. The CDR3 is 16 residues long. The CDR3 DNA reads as TGTGCCAGTAGTATAGCCGGGACAGGGGGAACCGGGGAGCTGTTTTTT. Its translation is CASSIAGTGGTGELFF. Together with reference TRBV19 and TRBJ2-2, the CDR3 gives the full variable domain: DGGITQSPKYLFRKEGQNVTLSCEQNLNHDAMYWYRQDPGQGLRLIYYSQIVNDFQKGDIAEGYSVSREKKESFPLTVTSAQKNPTAFYLCASSIAGTGGTGELFFGEGSRLTVL.